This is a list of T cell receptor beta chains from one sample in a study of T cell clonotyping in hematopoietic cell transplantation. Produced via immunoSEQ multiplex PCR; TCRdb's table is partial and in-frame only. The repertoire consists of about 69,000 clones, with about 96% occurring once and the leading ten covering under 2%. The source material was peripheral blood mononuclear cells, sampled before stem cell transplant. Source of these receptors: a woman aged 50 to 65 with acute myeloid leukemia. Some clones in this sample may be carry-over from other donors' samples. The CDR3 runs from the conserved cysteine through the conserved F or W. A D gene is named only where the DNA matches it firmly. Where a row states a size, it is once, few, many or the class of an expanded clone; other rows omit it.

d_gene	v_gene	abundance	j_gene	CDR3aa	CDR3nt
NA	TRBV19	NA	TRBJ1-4	CASSPPGQLVEKLFF	TGTGCCAGTAGTCCGCCTGGACAGTTGGTCGAAAAACTGTTTTTT
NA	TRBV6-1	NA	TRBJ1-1	CASSYRGWNTEAFF	TGTGCCAGCAGCTATAGGGGCTGGAACACTGAAGCTTTCTTT
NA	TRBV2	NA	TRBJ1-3	CASSTLALGGNTIYF	TGTGCCAGCAGTACCCTCGCCCTGGGGGGAAACACCATATATTTT
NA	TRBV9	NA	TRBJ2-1	CASSVAVGHNEQFF	TGTGCCAGCAGCGTAGCTGTGGGGCACAATGAGCAGTTCTTC
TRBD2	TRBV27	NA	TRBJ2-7	CASTGTSGRGSYEQYF	TGTGCCAGCACCGGGACTAGCGGGAGGGGGTCCTACGAGCAGTACTTC
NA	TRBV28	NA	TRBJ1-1	CASTQTDTKNTEAFF	TGTGCCAGCACCCAAACAGACACGAAGAACACTGAAGCTTTCTTT
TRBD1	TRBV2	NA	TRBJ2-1	CASNLDRGRNEQFF	TGTGCCAGCAACCTGGACAGGGGGCGCAATGAGCAGTTCTTC
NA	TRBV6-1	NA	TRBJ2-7	CASSEDRWTYEQYF	TGTGCCAGCAGTGAGGACAGATGGACCTACGAGCAGTACTTC
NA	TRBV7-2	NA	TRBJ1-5	CASSPEVQQPQHF	TGTGCCAGCAGCCCGGAAGTTCAACAGCCCCAGCATTTT
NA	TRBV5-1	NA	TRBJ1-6	CASSFERGNSPLHF	TGCGCCAGCAGCTTTGAAAGGGGTAATTCACCCCTCCACTTT
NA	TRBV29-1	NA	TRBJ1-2	CSVEGTGGGYTF	TGCAGCGTTGAGGGGACGGGGGGTGGCTACACCTTC
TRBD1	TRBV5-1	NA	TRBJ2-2	CASSFLGTANTGELFF	TGCGCCAGCAGCTTCCTAGGGACAGCGAACACCGGGGAGCTGTTTTTT
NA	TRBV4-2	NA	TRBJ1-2	CASSQDPQRGGYTF	TGTGCCAGCAGCCAAGACCCCCAGCGGGGGGGCTACACCTTC
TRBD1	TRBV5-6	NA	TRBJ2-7	CASSSTGLEEQYF	TGTGCCAGCAGTTCGACAGGGTTGGAGGAGCAGTACTTC
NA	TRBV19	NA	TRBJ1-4	CASSIPPGEKLFF	TGTGCCAGTAGTATCCCCCCGGGAGAAAAACTGTTTTTT
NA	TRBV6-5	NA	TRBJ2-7	CASSYSKGGRTEQYF	TGTGCCAGCAGTTACTCGAAAGGGGGGAGGACGGAGCAGTACTTC
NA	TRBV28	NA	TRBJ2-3	CASSDTYSLTDTQYF	TGTGCCAGCAGTGACACATATAGTTTAACAGATACGCAGTATTTT
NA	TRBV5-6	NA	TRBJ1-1	CASRGSRGMNTEAFF	TGTGCCAGCAGGGGATCAAGGGGCATGAACACTGAAGCTTTCTTT
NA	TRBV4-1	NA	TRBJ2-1	CASSQVQGNEQFF	TGCGCCAGCAGCCAAGTACAGGGCAATGAGCAGTTCTTC
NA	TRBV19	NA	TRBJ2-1	CASSKGSYSSYNEQFF	TGTGCCAGTAGTAAGGGAAGCTATAGCTCCTACAATGAGCAGTTCTTC
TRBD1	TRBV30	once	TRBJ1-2	CACKPGQGRSGYTF	TGTGCCTGCAAACCTGGACAGGGGAGGAGTGGCTACACCTTC
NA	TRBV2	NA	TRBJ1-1	CASSIQGKMNTEAFF	TGTGCCAGTTCTATCCAGGGAAAAATGAACACTGAAGCTTTCTTT
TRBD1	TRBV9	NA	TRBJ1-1	CASSVRDRGAEAFF	TGTGCCAGCAGCGTGAGGGACAGGGGCGCTGAAGCTTTCTTT
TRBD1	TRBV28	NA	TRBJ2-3	CASSSQGSTDTQYF	TGTGCCAGCAGTTCACAGGGGTCCACAGATACGCAGTATTTT
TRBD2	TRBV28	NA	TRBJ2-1	CASSLWTSGSLYEQFF	TGTGCCAGCAGTCTATGGACTAGCGGGAGCCTCTATGAGCAGTTCTTC
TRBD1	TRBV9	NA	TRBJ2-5	CASSVGLTGGWETQYF	TGTGCCAGCAGCGTAGGGTTGACAGGGGGTTGGGAGACCCAGTACTTC
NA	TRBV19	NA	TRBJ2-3	CASSMELGDTQYF	TGTGCCAGTAGTATGGAGCTAGGAGATACGCAGTATTTT
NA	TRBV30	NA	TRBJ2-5	CAWSVGYLLGQETQYF	TGTGCCTGGAGTGTAGGATATCTACTAGGACAAGAGACCCAGTACTTC
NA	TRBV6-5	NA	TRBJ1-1	CASSYGRNTEAFF	TGTGCCAGCAGTTACGGCCGGAACACTGAAGCTTTCTTT
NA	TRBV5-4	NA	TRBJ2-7	CASGRGYHEQYF	TGTGCCAGCGGCAGGGGTTACCACGAGCAGTACTTC
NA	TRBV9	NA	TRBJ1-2	CASSTPVEATNYGYTF	TGTGCCAGCAGCACTCCCGTGGAGGCTACTAACTATGGCTACACCTTC
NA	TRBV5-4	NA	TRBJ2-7	CASSLRTVAYEQYF	TGTGCCAGCAGCTTACGGACGGTAGCCTACGAGCAGTACTTC
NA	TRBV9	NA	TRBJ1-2	CASSVASRAAYGYTF	TGTGCCAGCAGCGTAGCTAGCCGGGCGGCCTATGGCTACACCTTC
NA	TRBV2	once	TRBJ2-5	CASSEQYQETQYF	TGTGCCAGCAGTGAGCAGTACCAAGAGACCCAGTACTTC
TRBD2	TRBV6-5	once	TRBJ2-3	CASSLTSGATDTQYF	TGTGCCAGCAGCCTCACTAGCGGGGCCACAGATACGCAGTATTTT
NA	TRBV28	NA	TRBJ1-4	CASSSPGRGYNEKLFF	TGTGCCAGCAGTTCACCCGGACGTGGCTATAATGAAAAACTGTTTTTT
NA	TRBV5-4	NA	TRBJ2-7	CASSLGLGITYEQYF	TGTGCCAGCAGCTTGGGGTTAGGGATCACCTACGAGCAGTACTTC
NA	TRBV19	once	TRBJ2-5	CASSMRTSNQETQYF	TGTGCCAGTAGTATGAGGACATCTAACCAAGAGACCCAGTACTTC
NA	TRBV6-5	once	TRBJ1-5	CASSPRTDSNQPQHF	TGTGCCAGCAGTCCCCGGACCGATAGCAATCAGCCCCAGCATTTT
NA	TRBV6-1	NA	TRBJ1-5	CASSAGGENQPQHF	TGTGCCAGCAGTGCCGGGGGAGAGAATCAGCCCCAGCATTTT
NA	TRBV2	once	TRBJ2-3	CASRIAGKEGDTQYF	TGTGCCAGCAGAATAGCCGGGAAGGAGGGAGATACGCAGTATTTT
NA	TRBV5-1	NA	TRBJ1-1	CASSLGTMAGATEAFF	TGCGCCAGCAGCTTAGGAACAATGGCGGGGGCCACTGAAGCTTTCTTT
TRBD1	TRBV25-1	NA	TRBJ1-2	CASSPGTAEGYTF	TGTGCCAGCAGCCCCGGGACAGCTGAGGGCTACACCTTC
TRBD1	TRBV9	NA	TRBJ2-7	CASSRGGSPPYEQYF	TGTGCCAGCAGCCGAGGGGGCTCCCCACCCTACGAGCAGTACTTC
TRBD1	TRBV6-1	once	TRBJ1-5	CASSEFDRANQPQHF	TGTGCCAGCAGTGAATTTGACAGGGCGAATCAGCCCCAGCATTTT
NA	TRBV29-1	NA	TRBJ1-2	CSVEAGPYGYTF	TGCAGCGTAGAGGCAGGGCCCTATGGCTACACCTTC
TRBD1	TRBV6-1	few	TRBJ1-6	CASRPGTGGNSPLHF	TGTGCCAGCAGGCCCGGGACAGGGGGCAATTCACCCCTCCACTTT
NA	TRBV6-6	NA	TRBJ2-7	CASLGQLPSYEQYF	TGTGCCAGCTTGGGGCAGTTACCATCCTACGAGCAGTACTTC
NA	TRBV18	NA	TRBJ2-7	CASSKSGTSSYEQYF	TGTGCCAGCTCAAAGTCCGGGACCAGCTCCTACGAGCAGTACTTC
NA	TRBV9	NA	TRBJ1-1	CASSPSWNTEAFF	TGTGCCAGCAGCCCGTCGTGGAACACTGAAGCTTTCTTT
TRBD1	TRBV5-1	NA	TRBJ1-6	CASSRQGYNSPLHF	TGCGCCAGCAGCCGACAGGGTTATAATTCACCCCTCCACTTT
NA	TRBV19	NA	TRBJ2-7	CASSRGDGSISYEQYF	TGTGCCAGTAGTAGGGGGGACGGCTCGATCTCCTACGAGCAGTACTTC
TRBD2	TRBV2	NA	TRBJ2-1	CASSGRTLAGKEQFF	TGTGCCAGCAGTGGCCGGACGCTAGCGGGAAAGGAGCAGTTCTTC
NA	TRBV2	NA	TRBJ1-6	CATEPGGYNSPLHF	TGTGCCACCGAGCCTGGGGGATATAATTCACCCCTCCACTTT